This paragraph covers one TCR beta chain sequence. Its specificity is unknown. The entry originates in a study of cytomegalovirus exposure and HLA in healthy donors. CDR3 length: 13 amino acids. Trimming took off 6 bases at V and 8 bases at J, with 13 bases between the two ends. The germline CDR1 and CDR2 sequences are MNHEY and SMNVEV (reference sequence). General observations from the study: Associated with cytomegalovirus, according to the listing, were 150 to 200 TCR beta chains. Most of the TCR beta V segments (in an earlier analysis) were productive either about 87% or about 30% of the time.

Primers: 60 Vbeta forward and 13 Jbeta reverse. TCRdb's table, derived via immunoSEQ multiplex PCR, lists solely in-frame clones and lacks some. The sample has 150,000 or so clones, 80% to 85% seen once. The sample comprised PBMCs. The source of this sequence is a boy younger than 10 in good health and CMV-seronegative. The rearrangement uses TRBV27 and TRBJ1-4; no firm D call. CDR3 amino acids: CASRDTAREKLFF. CDR3 in DNA: TGTGCCAGCAGAGACACCGCCCGGGAAAAACTGTTTTTT.